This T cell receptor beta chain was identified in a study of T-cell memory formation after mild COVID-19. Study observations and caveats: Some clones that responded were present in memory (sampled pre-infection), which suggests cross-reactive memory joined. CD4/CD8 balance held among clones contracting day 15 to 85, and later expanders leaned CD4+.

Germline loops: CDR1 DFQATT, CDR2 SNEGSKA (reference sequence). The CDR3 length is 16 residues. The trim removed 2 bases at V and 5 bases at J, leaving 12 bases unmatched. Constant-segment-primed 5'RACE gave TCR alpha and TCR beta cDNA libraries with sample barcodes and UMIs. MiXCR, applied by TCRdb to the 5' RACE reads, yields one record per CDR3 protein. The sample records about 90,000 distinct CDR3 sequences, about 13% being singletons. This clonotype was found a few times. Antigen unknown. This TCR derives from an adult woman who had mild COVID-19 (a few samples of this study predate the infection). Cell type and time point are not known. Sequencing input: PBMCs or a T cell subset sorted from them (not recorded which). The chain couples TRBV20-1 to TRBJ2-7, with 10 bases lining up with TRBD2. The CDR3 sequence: CSARRSPLAGENEQYF. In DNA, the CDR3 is TGCAGTGCTAGACGCTCCCCTCTAGCGGGAGAAAACGAGCAGTACTTC.